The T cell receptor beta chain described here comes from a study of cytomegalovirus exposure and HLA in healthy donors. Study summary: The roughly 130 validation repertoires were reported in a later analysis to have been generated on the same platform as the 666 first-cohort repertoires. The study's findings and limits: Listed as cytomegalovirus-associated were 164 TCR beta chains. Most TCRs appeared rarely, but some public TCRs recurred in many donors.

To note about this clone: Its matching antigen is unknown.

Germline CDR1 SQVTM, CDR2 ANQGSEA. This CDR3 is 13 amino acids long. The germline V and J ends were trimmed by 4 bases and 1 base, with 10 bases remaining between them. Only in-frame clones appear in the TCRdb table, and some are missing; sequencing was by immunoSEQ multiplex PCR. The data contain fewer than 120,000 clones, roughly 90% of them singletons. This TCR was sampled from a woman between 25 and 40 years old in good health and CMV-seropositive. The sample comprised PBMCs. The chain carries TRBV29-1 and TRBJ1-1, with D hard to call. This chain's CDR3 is CSVANRKNTEAFF. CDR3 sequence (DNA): TGCAGCGTTGCAAACAGAAAGAACACTGAAGCTTTCTTT. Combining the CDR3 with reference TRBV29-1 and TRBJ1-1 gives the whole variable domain SAVISQKPSRDICQRGTSLTIQCQVDSQVTMMFWYRQQPGQSLTLIATANQGSEATYESGFVIDKFPISRPNLTFSTLTVSNMSPEDSSIYLCSVANRKNTEAFFGQGTRLTVV.